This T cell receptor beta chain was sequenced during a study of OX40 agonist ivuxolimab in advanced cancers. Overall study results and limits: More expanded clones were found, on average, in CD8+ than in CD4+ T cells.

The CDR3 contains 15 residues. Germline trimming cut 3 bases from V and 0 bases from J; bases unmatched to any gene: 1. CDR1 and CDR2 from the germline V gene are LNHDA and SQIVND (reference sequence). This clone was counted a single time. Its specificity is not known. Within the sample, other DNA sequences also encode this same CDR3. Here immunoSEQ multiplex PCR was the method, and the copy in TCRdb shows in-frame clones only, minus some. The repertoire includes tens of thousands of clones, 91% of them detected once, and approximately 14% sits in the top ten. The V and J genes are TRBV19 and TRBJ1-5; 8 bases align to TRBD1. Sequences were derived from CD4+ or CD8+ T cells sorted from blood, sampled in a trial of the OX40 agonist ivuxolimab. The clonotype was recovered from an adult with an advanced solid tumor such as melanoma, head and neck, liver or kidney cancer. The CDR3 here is CASSITGGSNQPQHF. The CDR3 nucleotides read TGTGCCAGTAGTATTACAGGGGGTAGCAATCAGCCCCAGCATTTT. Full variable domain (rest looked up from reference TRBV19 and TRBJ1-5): DGGITQSPKYLFRKEGQNVTLSCEQNLNHDAMYWYRQDPGQGLRLIYYSQIVNDFQKGDIAEGYSVSREKKESFPLTVTSAQKNPTAFYLCASSITGGSNQPQHFGDGTRLSIL.